This TCR beta chain comes out of a study of T cells in Graves' hyperthyroidism and ophthalmopathy. At the level of the study: Peripheral blood sampling occurred at initial diagnosis, before any treatment.

Hyperthyroidism in the patients, aged 18 to 65, was newly diagnosed and under 2 months in duration. This clonotype was seen a handful of times. Its specificity is unknown. RNA transcripts gave rise to amplified TCR beta CDR3 regions. Using the HTBI primer set, a first-round RT-PCR was run on the TCR CDR3. TCRdb called the multiplex PCR reads again in MiXCR, with one record for every CDR3 protein. The data hold roughly 170,000 distinct CDR3 sequences, with 9.4% observed a single time. The germline V and J ends were trimmed by 6 bases and 4 bases, with 21 bases remaining between them. In germline, CDR1 is MNHEY, CDR2 SMNVEV (reference sequence). The CDR3 is made up of 17 amino acids. General study results and limits: In the analysis, a 13 V-J model separated ophthalmopathy from stable hyperthyroidism. Most thyroid clonotypes expanded above 0.001 were also detected in blood.

Sequencing used blood. The sequence was obtained from a young woman with Graves' hyperthyroidism that later progressed to Graves' ophthalmopathy. V and J are TRBV27 and TRBJ2-2, with no clear D. The DNA for the CDR3 is TGTGCCAGCAGACGAGAATTGGGTGGGGTTAGCACCGGGGAGCTGTTTTTT. Its protein product is CASRRELGGVSTGELFF.